Each of the 7 T cell receptor beta chains below was sequenced from the same sample in a study of blood T cell repertoires in COVID-19. TCRdb's table, derived via immunoSEQ multiplex PCR, lists solely in-frame clones and lacks some. The sample holds around 450,000 clones, about 92% seen once. Material for sequencing was PBMCs or T cells enriched from blood (not recorded which). All receptors come from a man younger than 35 who had recovered from COVID-19.

The chain combines TRBV6-1 with TRBJ2-5; D remains ambiguous. The CDR3 extends over 16 amino acids. With 1 base removed from V and 2 bases from J, the gap between germline ends came to 14 bases. Germline V gene sequence: CDR1 MNHNS, CDR2 SASEGT. The CDR3 region has the DNA TGTGCCAGCAGTGAAGACCCCGGGTATAGACAAGAGACCCAGTACTTC. Its translation is CASSEDPGYRQETQYF.

The genes are TRBV9 and TRBJ1-1; D not resolved. The V gene lost 0 bases and the J gene lost 6 bases, with 12 bases spanning the gap. The CDR3 length is 14 residues. Germline assignment: CDR1 SGDLS and CDR2 YYNGEE. The CDR3, as DNA: TGTGCCAGCAGCGTAGGAATCACTTTCGCTGAAGCTTTCTTT. Protein sequence: CASSVGITFAEAFF.

The V gene is TRBV5-1, the J gene TRBJ2-5; D possibly corresponds to TRBD1 (7 bases). This CDR3 contains 16 residues. Trimming left V 3 bases short and J 1 base short, with 16 bases between. CDR1 is SGHRS, CDR2 YFSETQ, per germline. The CDR3 here is CASSSGQGGGQETQYF. CDR3 nucleotide sequence: TGCGCCAGCAGCTCGGGCCAGGGGGGCGGCCAAGAGACCCAGTACTTC. The variable domain in full, with the rest retrieved from reference TRBV5-1 and TRBJ2-5, is KAGVTQTPRYLIKTRGQQVTLSCSPISGHRSVSWYQQTPGQGLQFLFEYFSETQRNKGNFPGRFSGRQFSNSRSEMNVSTLELGDSALYLCASSSGQGGGQETQYFGPGTRLLVL.

The CDR3 DNA follows: TGTGCCAGCAGTGGCTGGACAGGGGATAATTCACCCCTCCACTTT. Its translation is CASSGWTGDNSPLHF. This chain links TRBV25-1 with TRBJ1-6; TRBD1 matches 9 bases. Germline V gives CDR1 MGHDK, CDR2 SYGVNS. This CDR3 spans 15 amino acids. V gave up 4 bases and J gave up 5 bases; unmatched junction bases: 3.

The chain has TRBV4-1 and TRBJ2-3; D is perhaps TRBD2 (6 bases). This CDR3 is 16 amino acids long. V lost 6 bases to trimming and J lost 3 bases, with 19 bases between them. Germline V gives CDR1 MGHRA, CDR2 YSYEKL. CDR3 sequence reads: CASSPGEYKGTDTQYF. Here the CDR3 DNA reads TGCGCCAGCAGTCCGGGAGAGTACAAAGGAACAGATACGCAGTATTTT.

Concerning this clone itself: At the DNA level, this CDR3 is encoded by other sequences in the same sample as well. Here the CDR3 DNA reads TGTGCCTGGTCACAGGGAGATGGCTACACCTTC. This translates into CAWSQGDGYTF. V and J are TRBV30 and TRBJ1-2; a weak D match, TRBD1 (6 bases). V gave up 5 bases and J gave up 6 bases, with 10 bases separating them. The CDR3 is 11 residues long. Germline lookup yields CDR1 GTSNPN and CDR2 SVGIG (reference sequence).

V and J are TRBV28 and TRBJ1-1; TRBD1 is a possible D gene (5 bases). CDR1 is MDHEN and CDR2 is SYDVKM in the germline V gene. V lost 11 bases to trimming and J lost 11 bases, with 15 bases between them. There are 10 residues in the CDR3. CDR3 sequence (DNA): TGTGCCGTAAGGGGTCATGAGGCTTTCTTT. Protein: CAVRGHEAFF.